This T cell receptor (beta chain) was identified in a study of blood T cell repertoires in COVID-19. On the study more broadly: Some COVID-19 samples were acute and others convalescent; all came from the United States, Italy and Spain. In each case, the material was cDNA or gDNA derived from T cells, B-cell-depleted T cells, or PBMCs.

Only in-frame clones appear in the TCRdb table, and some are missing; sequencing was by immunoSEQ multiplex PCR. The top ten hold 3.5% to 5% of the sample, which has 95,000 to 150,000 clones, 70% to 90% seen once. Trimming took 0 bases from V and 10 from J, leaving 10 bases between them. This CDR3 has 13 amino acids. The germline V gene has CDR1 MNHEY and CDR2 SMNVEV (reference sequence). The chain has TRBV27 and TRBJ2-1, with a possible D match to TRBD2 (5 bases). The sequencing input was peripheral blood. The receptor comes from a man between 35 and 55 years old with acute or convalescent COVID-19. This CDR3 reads CASSLSGVGEQFF. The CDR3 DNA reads TGTGCCAGCAGTTTATCGGGAGTCGGCGAGCAGTTCTTC.